These 8 T cell receptor beta chains share one sample of origin, sequenced in a study of Ad26.COV2.S vaccination and SARS-CoV-2 variants. TCRdb keeps only in-frame clones here, not all; method: immunoSEQ multiplex PCR. Of more than 400,000 clones listed, about 92% are singletons. Treatment reported: about 20 received Ad26.COV2.S at low or high dose, single or two shots; roughly five received placebo; per-sample allocation not given. Collection of the samples took place on day 63 after the first injection of vaccine or placebo. The sample consisted of peripheral blood, taken in a trial of Ad26.COV2.S vaccine versus placebo. The receptors were sampled from a person aged 18-60 years who received the Ad26.COV2.S COVID-19 vaccine or a placebo.

The rearrangement joins TRBV12-3 or TRBV12-4 to TRBJ1-3, with a weak D call TRBD1 (6 bases). Trimming left V 11 bases short and J 0 bases short, with 11 bases between. The CDR3 spans 13 residues. The CDR3 DNA sequence: TGTGCCGGGGGACAAAGCTCTGGAAACACCATATATTTT. Residues: CAGGQSSGNTIYF.

The CDR3 protein is CASNPGQGKNIQYF. CDR3 in DNA: TGTGCCAGCAATCCGGGACAGGGGAAAAACATTCAGTACTTC. The chain joins TRBV25-1 to TRBJ2-4; TRBD1 aligns across 10 bases. The CDR3 length is 14 residues. CDR1 is MGHDK, CDR2 SYGVNS, per germline. Germline trimming cut 7 bases from V and 4 bases from J; bases unmatched to any gene: 4. Full variable domain (missing parts from reference TRBV25-1 and TRBJ2-4): EADIYQTPRYLVIGTGKKITLECSQTMGHDKMYWYQQDPGMELHLIHYSYGVNSTEKGDLSSESTVSRIRTEHFPLTLESARPSHTSQYLCASNPGQGKNIQYFGAGTRLSVL.

For the CDR3, the DNA is TGTGCCAGCAGTCGGACTAGCGGTAGCGATGAGCAGTTCTTC. Translated, it gives CASSRTSGSDEQFF. The rearrangement links TRBV2 to TRBJ2-1, with 10 bases identical to TRBD2. Germline V gene sequence: CDR1 SNHLY, CDR2 FYNNEI. This CDR3 is built from 14 residues. The trim removed 5 bases at V and 8 bases at J, leaving 6 bases unmatched.

J is TRBJ2-2 and V is TRBV7-2; perhaps TRBD2 as D (6 bases). Germline assignment: CDR1 SGHTA and CDR2 FQGNSA. The germline V and J ends were trimmed by 5 bases and 7 bases, with 20 bases remaining between them. This CDR3 region has 16 residues. CDR3: CASSPGLPNGVGELFF. CDR3 sequence (DNA): TGTGCCAGCAGCCCGGGACTTCCCAACGGAGTCGGGGAGCTGTTTTTT.

The chain employs TRBV28 and TRBJ1-1; 11 positions match TRBD1. The CDR3 has 16 amino acids. J lost 3 bases, V lost 3 bases, and 6 bases had no gene match. From germline, CDR1 is MDHEN and CDR2 SYDVKM. The CDR3 here is CASSFFTGQGDTEAFF. The CDR3 region has the DNA TGTGCCAGCAGTTTTTTTACGGGACAGGGGGACACTGAAGCTTTCTTT. Drawing the rest from reference TRBV28 and TRBJ1-1, the complete variable domain is DVKVTQSSRYLVKRTGEKVFLECVQDMDHENMFWYRQDPGLGLRLIYFSYDVKMKEKGDIPEGYSVSREKKERFSLILESASTNQTSMYLCASSFFTGQGDTEAFFGQGTRLTVV.

The chain uses TRBV27 and TRBJ2-1; 9 bases fit TRBD1. From germline, CDR1 is MNHEY and CDR2 SMNVEV (reference sequence). After removal of 7 bases from V and 4 bases from J, the junction contained 5 bases not matched to a gene. The CDR3 length is 14 residues. CDR3 DNA sequence: TGTGCCAGCACAGACAGGGGGAGATACAATGAGCAGTTCTTC. Amino acids: CASTDRGRYNEQFF.

This chain's CDR3 is CASSQEGLFVAEQYF. In DNA, the CDR3 is TGTGCCAGCAGCCAAGAAGGACTGTTTGTGGCCGAGCAGTACTTC. The V call is TRBV3-1 (or the pseudogene TRBV3-2), the J call TRBJ2-7; a possible D gene is TRBD2 (5 bases). This CDR3 region has 15 residues. Germline V gene lookup returns CDR1 LGHDT and CDR2 YNNKEL (reference sequence). Trimming removed 0 bases from V and 6 bases from J, with 15 bases in between.

The genes are TRBV27 and TRBJ2-7; D is undetermined. CDR3 length: 11 residues. V gave up 4 bases and J gave up 3 bases, with 4 bases separating them. Germline lookup yields CDR1 MNHEY and CDR2 SMNVEV (reference sequence). The CDR3 coding sequence is TGTGCCAGCAGTTCCGTCTACGAGCAGTACTTC. Protein sequence: CASSSVYEQYF.